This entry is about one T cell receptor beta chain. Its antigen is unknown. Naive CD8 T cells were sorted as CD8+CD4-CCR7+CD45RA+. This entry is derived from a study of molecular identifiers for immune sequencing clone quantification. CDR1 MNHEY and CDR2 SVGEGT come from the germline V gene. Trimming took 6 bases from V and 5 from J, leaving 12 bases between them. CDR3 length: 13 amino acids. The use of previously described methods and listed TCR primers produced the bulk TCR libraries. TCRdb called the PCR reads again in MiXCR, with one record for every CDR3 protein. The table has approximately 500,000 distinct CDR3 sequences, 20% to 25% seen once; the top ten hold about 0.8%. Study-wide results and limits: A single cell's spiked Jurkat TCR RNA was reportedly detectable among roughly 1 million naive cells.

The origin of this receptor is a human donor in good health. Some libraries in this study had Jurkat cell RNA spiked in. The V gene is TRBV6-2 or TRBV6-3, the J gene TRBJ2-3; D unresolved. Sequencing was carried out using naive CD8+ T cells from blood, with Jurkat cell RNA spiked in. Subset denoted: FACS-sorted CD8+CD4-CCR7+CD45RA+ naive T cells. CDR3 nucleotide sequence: TGTGCCAGCAGGACTTTGGGGAAAGATACGCAGTATTTT. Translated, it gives CASRTLGKDTQYF.